This TCR beta chain was profiled in a study of T cells in Graves' hyperthyroidism and ophthalmopathy. There are 15 residues in the CDR3. Germline CDR1 and CDR2: LGHDT and YNNKEL (reference sequence). V lost 4 bases to trimming and J lost 4 bases, with 16 bases between them. PBMCs stemmed from approximately 9.1 ml fresh peripheral blood. The investigators amplified TCR beta CDR3 regions from RNA transcripts. A set of HTBI primers served as the primers for a first-round RT-PCR of the TCR CDR3. TCRdb fed the multiplex PCR reads into MiXCR, producing one record per CDR3 protein. Found here are some 350,000 distinct CDR3 sequences, roughly 15% of them singletons; the top ten hold roughly 20%. This clonotype was counted only a few times.

The genes are TRBV3-1 and TRBJ1-2; weak D call: TRBD1 (6 bases). Sequencing input: blood. The clonotype comes from a woman aged 55-70 years with Graves' ophthalmopathy. CDR3 in DNA: TGTGCCAGCAGCCCCTTGGGGGGCGCGTTCTATGGCTACACCTTC. It encodes CASSPLGGAFYGYTF.